These 21 T cell receptor beta chains came from one sample sequenced in a study of blood T cell repertoires in COVID-19. The table came from immunoSEQ multiplex PCR; TCRdb's copy has only in-frame clones and leaves some out. The sample records a few hundred thousand clones, 80% to 90% being singletons. Sequenced input: peripheral blood. These receptors all stem from a man aged 50-59 years with active or convalescent COVID-19.

Here the CDR3 DNA reads TGTGCCAGCAGCTCGCTGGACAGGGACACGAACACTGAAGCTTTCTTT. This gives the protein CASSSLDRDTNTEAFF. The chain carries TRBV7-9 and TRBJ1-1; TRBD1 aligns across 8 bases. From germline, CDR1 is SEHNR and CDR2 FQNEAQ (reference sequence). The CDR3 spans 16 residues. J lost 1 base, V lost 4 bases, and 8 bases had no gene match.

J is TRBJ2-2 and V is TRBV18, with a tentative D call TRBD1 (6 bases). The germline CDR1 and CDR2 sequences are KGHSH and LQKENI. The CDR3 contains 15 residues. Trimming removed 0 bases at V and 4 bases at J, with 9 bases between. The CDR3 here is CASSPPRRGTGELFF. CDR3 DNA: TGTGCCAGCTCACCACCTCGCAGGGGCACCGGGGAGCTGTTTTTT.

The chain recombines TRBV28 with TRBJ2-1, with 12 bases aligning to TRBD2. The CDR3 has 17 residues. From germline, CDR1 is MDHEN and CDR2 SYDVKM. V gave up 3 bases and J gave up 9 bases; unmatched junction bases: 12. The CDR3 sequence is CASSFHTLAGGRPEQFF. The CDR3 DNA is TGTGCCAGCAGTTTCCATACTCTAGCGGGAGGGCGGCCTGAGCAGTTCTTC.

This clone was seen repeatedly, ten times or more. This chain uses TRBV3-1 (or the pseudogene TRBV3-2) with TRBJ2-7; D is uncertain. This CDR3 region has 13 residues. Germline V gene sequence: CDR1 LGHDT, CDR2 YNNKEL (reference sequence). V was shortened by 2 bases and J by 6 bases, with 11 bases between the two germline ends. The CDR3 spells CASSQMPGSEQYF. The DNA for the CDR3 is TGTGCCAGCAGCCAAATGCCTGGCAGCGAGCAGTACTTC.

This rearrangement joins TRBV2 to TRBJ1-2, with TRBD1 identical over 12 bases. The CDR3 covers 13 residues. Trimming took 8 bases from V and 8 from J; bases not matched to a gene: 6. Germline V gene data show CDR1 as SNHLY and CDR2 as FYNNEI. The CDR3: CASGGQGATGYTF. The CDR3 bases are TGTGCCAGCGGGGGACAGGGGGCTACGGGCTACACCTTC.

This clone occurred once. V usage is TRBV28 and J usage is TRBJ1-5; D not certain. Trimming stripped 5 bases from V and 1 base from J, with 18 bases between. Germline V gene data show CDR1 as MDHEN and CDR2 as SYDVKM. The CDR3 spans 17 residues. CDR3 sequence reads: CASSPTPDRRSNQPQHF. The CDR3 nucleotides are TGTGCCAGCAGTCCCACCCCGGACCGGAGGAGCAATCAGCCCCAGCATTTT.

The chain recombines TRBV9 with TRBJ1-2, with TRBD1 as a possible D gene (6 bases). Trimming shortened V by 4 bases and J by 4 bases, and 14 bases separated the two germline ends. Germline CDR1 reads SGDLS; CDR2 reads YYNGEE. CDR3 length: 14 residues. The CDR3 DNA reads as TGTGCCAGCAGCCTGGAGGGGGGGACCTATGGCTACACCTTC. This sequence encodes CASSLEGGTYGYTF.

The chain is built from TRBV10-3 and TRBJ1-5; D is unresolved. V was shortened by 3 bases and J by 0 bases, with 9 bases between the two germline ends. This CDR3 comprises 15 residues. Germline assignment: CDR1 ENHRY and CDR2 SYGVKD. The CDR3 bases are TGTGCCATCAGTGATTGGGGAGGTAGCAATCAGCCCCAGCATTTT. Translated: CAISDWGGSNQPQHF.

The chain employs TRBV1 and TRBJ1-6; no check of the table's D call, TRBD1, against the DNA was made. TRBV1 is labeled a pseudogene. This CDR3 region has 18 residues. CDR3 residues: CTSSQPIRGRAYNSPLHF. DNA of the CDR3: TGCACCAGCAGCCAGCCCATCAGGGGGCGCGCCTATAATTCACCCCTCCACTTT.

The chain joins TRBV7-2 to TRBJ2-5; no definite D call. This CDR3 contains 13 residues. CDR1 SGHTA and CDR2 FQGNSA come from the germline V gene. Trimming removed 4 bases from V and 8 bases from J, with 14 bases in between. This CDR3 is CASSSGPDATQYF. DNA for the CDR3: TGTGCCAGCAGCTCGGGTCCAGATGCTACCCAGTACTTC.

The gene calls are TRBV28 and TRBJ2-5; D is perhaps TRBD1 (5 bases). V lost 7 bases and J lost 2, with 14 bases in between. In germline, CDR1 is MDHEN, CDR2 SYDVKM. CDR3 size: 14 residues. This CDR3 reads CASTAGHPQETQYF. The DNA for the CDR3 is TGTGCCAGCACCGCTGGACACCCACAAGAGACCCAGTACTTC.

The chain uses TRBV11-3 and TRBJ1-3; D not certain. Germline lookup yields CDR1 SGHNT and CDR2 YENEEA. CDR3 size: 16 residues. Trimming removed 4 bases from V and 3 bases from J, with 16 bases in between. In nucleotides, the CDR3 is TGTGCCAGCAGCTCGCCCGCCCCTCGGGGTGGAAACACCATATATTTT. This sequence encodes CASSSPAPRGGNTIYF.

This clone was observed a few times. The genes are TRBV15 and TRBJ1-6; perhaps TRBD1 as D (6 bases). CDR1 is LNHNV, CDR2 YYDKDF, per germline (reference sequence). CDR3 size: 14 residues. Trimming removed 5 bases at V and 5 bases at J, with 10 bases between. Here the CDR3 reads CATSPRTDNSPLHF. CDR3 DNA sequence: TGTGCCACCAGCCCTCGGACAGATAATTCACCCCTCCACTTT.

The chain links TRBV4-3 to TRBJ1-1; D gene ambiguous. Germline V gives CDR1 LGHNA, CDR2 YSLEER. The CDR3 totals 14 residues. V gave up 2 bases and J gave up 7 bases, with 14 bases separating them. The CDR3 loop reads CASSQQGGSGEAFF. The CDR3 DNA follows: TGCGCCAGCAGCCAACAAGGCGGGTCTGGTGAAGCTTTCTTT.

The chain links TRBV7-9 to TRBJ1-1, with D unresolved. Germline V gives CDR1 SEHNR, CDR2 FQNEAQ (reference sequence). The V gene lost 2 bases and the J gene lost 1 base, with 8 bases spanning the gap. CDR3 size: 14 residues. The chain's CDR3 is CASSLTGKNTEAFF. Written as DNA, the CDR3 is TGTGCCAGCAGCTTAACGGGGAAGAACACTGAAGCTTTCTTT.

The V and J genes are TRBV6-5 and TRBJ2-6, with D unresolved. CDR1 is MNHEY, CDR2 SVGAGI, per germline. The CDR3 extends over 13 amino acids. V shed 6 bases and J shed 6 bases, with 9 bases lying between them. CDR3 sequence reads: CASSASVANVLTF. The CDR3 coding sequence is TGTGCCAGCAGCGCTTCAGTGGCCAACGTCCTGACTTTC.

This clone was recorded only once. The chain couples TRBV29-1 to TRBJ1-5; 7 nucleotides line up with TRBD1. Germline V lookup: CDR1 SQVTM, CDR2 ANQGSEA. Trimming at V came to 4 bases and at J to 3 bases, leaving 3 bases not matched to a gene. The CDR3 contains 13 residues. The CDR3 reads CSVGDSNNQPQHF. The CDR3 nucleotides read TGCAGCGTTGGGGACAGTAACAATCAGCCCCAGCATTTT.

The J gene is TRBJ2-2, the V gene TRBV7-2, with TRBD2 matching 10 bases. The V gene end was trimmed by 2 bases and the J gene end by 7 bases; junction bases not matched to a gene: 7. Germline assignment: CDR1 SGHTA and CDR2 FQGNSA. The CDR3 covers 16 residues. DNA for the CDR3: TGTGCCAGCAGCTTACCTAGCGGGGGCCGTTACGGGGAGCTGTTTTTT. Protein: CASSLPSGGRYGELFF.

In this sample, this clone turned up once. The rearrangement links TRBV3-1 (or the pseudogene TRBV3-2) to TRBJ2-3; D call uncertain. This CDR3 has 17 residues. CDR1 and CDR2 from the germline V gene are LGHDT and YNNKEL (reference sequence). The V and J ends lost 3 bases and 0 bases respectively, with 16 bases between them. The CDR3 loop is CASSHIQAVRSTDTQYF. CDR3 bases: TGTGCCAGCAGCCATATTCAGGCAGTTCGGAGCACAGATACGCAGTATTTT.

The chain has TRBV28 and TRBJ2-3, with D possibly matching TRBD2 (5 bases). The germline V and J ends were trimmed by 2 bases and 10 bases, with 19 bases remaining between them. The CDR3 runs 15 residues. CDR1 is MDHEN, CDR2 SYDVKM, per germline. CDR3 coding DNA: TGTGCCAGCAGTTTAGACGCCGTACCCACTAGTGCGCAGTATTTT. This sequence encodes CASSLDAVPTSAQYF. Using reference TRBV28 and TRBJ2-3 for the parts outside the CDR3, the full variable domain is DVKVTQSSRYLVKRTGEKVFLECVQDMDHENMFWYRQDPGLGLRLIYFSYDVKMKEKGDIPEGYSVSREKKERFSLILESASTNQTSMYLCASSLDAVPTSAQYFGPGTRLTVL.

V is TRBV9 and J is TRBJ2-6; D possibly corresponds to TRBD1 (6 bases). Germline loops: CDR1 SGDLS, CDR2 YYNGEE. The CDR3 spans 15 residues. The V end was cut by 2 bases, the J end by 2 bases, with 8 bases between. CDR3 sequence: CASSVSGAGANVLTF. CDR3 coding DNA: TGTGCCAGCAGCGTCTCAGGGGCTGGGGCCAACGTCCTGACTTTC.